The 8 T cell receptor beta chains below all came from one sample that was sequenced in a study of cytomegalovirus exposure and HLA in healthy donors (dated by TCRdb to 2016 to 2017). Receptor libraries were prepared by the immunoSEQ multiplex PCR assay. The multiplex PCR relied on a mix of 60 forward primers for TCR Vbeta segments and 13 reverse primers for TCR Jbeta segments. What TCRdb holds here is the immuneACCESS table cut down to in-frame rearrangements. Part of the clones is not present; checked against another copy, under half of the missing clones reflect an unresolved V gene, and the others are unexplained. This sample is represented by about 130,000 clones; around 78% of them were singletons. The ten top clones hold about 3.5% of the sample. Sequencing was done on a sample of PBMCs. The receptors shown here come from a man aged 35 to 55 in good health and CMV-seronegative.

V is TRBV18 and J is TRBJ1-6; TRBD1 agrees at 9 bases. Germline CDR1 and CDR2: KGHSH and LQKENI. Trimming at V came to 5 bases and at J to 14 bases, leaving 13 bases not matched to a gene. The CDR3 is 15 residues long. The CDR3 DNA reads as TGTGCCAGCTCAGGACCGGGACAGGGAGCTTTGGCCCTCCACTTT. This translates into CASSGPGQGALALHF.

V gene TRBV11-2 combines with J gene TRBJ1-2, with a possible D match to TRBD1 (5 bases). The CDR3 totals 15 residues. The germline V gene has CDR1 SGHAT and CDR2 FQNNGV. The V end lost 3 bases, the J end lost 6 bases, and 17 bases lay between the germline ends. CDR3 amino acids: CASSFLPSGTNGYTF. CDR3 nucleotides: TGTGCCAGCAGCTTCCTACCTAGCGGGACTAATGGCTACACCTTC.

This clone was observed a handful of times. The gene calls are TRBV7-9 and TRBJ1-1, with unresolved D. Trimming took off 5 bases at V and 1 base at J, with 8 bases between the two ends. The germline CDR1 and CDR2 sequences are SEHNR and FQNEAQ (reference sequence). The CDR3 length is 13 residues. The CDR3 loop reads CASSRGENTEAFF. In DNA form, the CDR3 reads TGTGCCAGCAGCCGCGGGGAGAACACTGAAGCTTTCTTT.

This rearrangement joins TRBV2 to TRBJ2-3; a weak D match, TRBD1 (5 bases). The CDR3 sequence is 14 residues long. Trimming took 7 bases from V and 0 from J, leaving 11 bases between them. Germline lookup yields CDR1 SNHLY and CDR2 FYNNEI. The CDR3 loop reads CASNYGASTDTQYF. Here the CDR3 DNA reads TGTGCCAGCAATTATGGGGCTAGCACAGATACGCAGTATTTT.

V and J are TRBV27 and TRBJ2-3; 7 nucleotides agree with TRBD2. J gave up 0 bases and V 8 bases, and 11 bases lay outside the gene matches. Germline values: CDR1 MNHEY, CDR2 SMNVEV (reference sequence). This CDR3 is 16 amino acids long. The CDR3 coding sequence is TGTGCCAGCGCCCTAACTAGCGCCACTAGCACAGATACGCAGTATTTT. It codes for CASALTSATSTDTQYF.

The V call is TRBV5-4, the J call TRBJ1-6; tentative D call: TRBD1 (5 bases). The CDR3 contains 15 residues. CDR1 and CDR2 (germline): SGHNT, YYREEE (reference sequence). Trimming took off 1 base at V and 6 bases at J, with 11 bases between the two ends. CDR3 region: CASSLKGWGNSPLHF. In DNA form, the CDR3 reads TGTGCCAGCAGCTTGAAGGGGTGGGGTAATTCACCCCTCCACTTT. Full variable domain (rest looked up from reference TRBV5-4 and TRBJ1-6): ETGVTQSPTHLIKTRGQQVTLRCSSQSGHNTVSWYQQALGQGPQFIFQYYREEENGRGNFPPRFSGLQFPNYSSELNVNALELDDSALYLCASSLKGWGNSPLHFGNGTRLTVT.

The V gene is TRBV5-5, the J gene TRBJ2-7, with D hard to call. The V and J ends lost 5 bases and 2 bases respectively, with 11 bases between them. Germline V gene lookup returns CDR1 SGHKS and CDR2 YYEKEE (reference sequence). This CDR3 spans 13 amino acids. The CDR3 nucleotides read TGTGCCAGCAGGCCCGACATAGCCTACGAGCAGTACTTC. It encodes CASRPDIAYEQYF.

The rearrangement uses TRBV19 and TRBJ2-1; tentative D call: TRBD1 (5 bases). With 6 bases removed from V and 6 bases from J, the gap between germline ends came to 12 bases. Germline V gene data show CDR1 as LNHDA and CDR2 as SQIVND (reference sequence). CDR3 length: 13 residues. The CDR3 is CASRAGLPNEQFF. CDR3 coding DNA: TGTGCCAGTAGGGCAGGGTTACCCAATGAGCAGTTCTTC.